This paragraph covers one T cell receptor (beta chain) sequence. The target antigen is unknown. The CDR3 length is 17 residues. The germline gives CDR1 SGHDT, CDR2 YYEEEE. Losses at the gene ends were 2 bases for V and 2 bases for J; bases not matched to a gene: 8. Profiled with immunoSEQ multiplex PCR; TCRdb holds only in-frame clones, not every one. The sample comprises 150,000 to 200,000 clones, about 96% of which are singletons, and approximately 1% rests with the top ten. These data come from a study of cytomegalovirus exposure and HLA in healthy donors. Study-level findings and limits: Listed as cytomegalovirus-associated were approximately 160 TCR beta chains.

J is TRBJ2-2 and V is TRBV5-6, with TRBD1 identical over 8 bases. The source of this sequence is a woman between 18 and 29 years old in good health and CMV-seronegative. Specimen: PBMCs. CDR3 in DNA: TGTGCCAGCAGCTTTCAGGGGGCGCGGGGAAACACCGGGGAGCTGTTTTTT. As protein: CASSFQGARGNTGELFF.